Described below is a single T cell receptor beta chain sequence and its context. Its antigen remains unidentified. These data belong to a study of blood T cells in healthy people across ages. Whole-study results and caveats: Estimates of total diversity, which came from one million sequenced T cells, were considered to be underestimates. Older age coincided with a roughly linear decline in TCR beta diversity per million T cells.

Alongside a J-beta primer mix, a sample-barcoded 5' primer served in a second PCR lasting about 7 to 12 cycles. A single record per CDR3 protein comes from TCRdb applying MiXCR to the 5' RACE reads. The sample holds 1.5 million or so distinct CDR3 sequences, 35% to 45% seen once. Trimming took 5 bases from V and 5 from J, leaving 12 bases between them. This CDR3 comprises 12 residues. The germline gives CDR1 DFQATT, CDR2 SNEGSKA (reference sequence). The receptor comes from a woman between 18 and 30 years old in good health. Sample: blood. The chain recombines TRBV20-1 with TRBJ2-5; D gene unclear. The CDR3 protein is CSALAMTETQYF. DNA of the CDR3: TGCAGTGCTTTAGCTATGACGGAGACCCAGTACTTC.